This is a list of T cell receptor beta chains from one sample in a study of blood T cell repertoires in COVID-19. TCRdb keeps only in-frame clones here, not all; method: immunoSEQ multiplex PCR. The repertoire holds some 170,000 clones, with roughly 88% as singletons. Sequences were obtained from peripheral blood. Source of these receptors: a woman between 35 and 50 years old with COVID-19, enrolled during active disease. CDR3s include the opening cysteine and the closing phenylalanine or tryptophan. D genes are given only for firm matches. Not every row has a clone size; where given, it reads once, few, many or a size class.

j_call | d_call | clone_size | v_call | cdr3_nt | cdr3_aa
TRBJ1-5 | NA | NA | TRBV14 | TGTGCCACCGCGACAGGTCCTAATCAGCCCCAGCATTTT | CATATGPNQPQHF
TRBJ2-1 | NA | NA | TRBV11-2 | TGTGCCAGCAGACCCAAAGGGAGGCGACCCTACAATGAGCAGTTCTTC | CASRPKGRRPYNEQFF
TRBJ2-7 | TRBD2 | NA | TRBV5-8 | TGTGCCAGCAGCTCCGGACTAGCGGGCCTCTACGAGCAGTACTTC | CASSSGLAGLYEQYF
TRBJ2-1 | TRBD2 | NA | TRBV7-3 | TGTGCCAGCAGCCCAGGACTAGCAGCCTACAATGAGCAGTTCTTC | CASSPGLAAYNEQFF
TRBJ2-7 | NA | NA | TRBV7-3 | TGTGCCAGCAGCAAGGGGGGGCGGAGCTCCTACGAGCAGTACTTC | CASSKGGRSSYEQYF
TRBJ1-2 | TRBD1 | NA | TRBV27 | TGTGCCAGCAGTTTAAGGCCCCAGGGGGCCAACTATGGCTACACCTTC | CASSLRPQGANYGYTF
TRBJ2-5 | NA | NA | TRBV11-2 | TGTGCCAGCAGCGGTAGCCGGCAAGAGACCCAGTACTTC | CASSGSRQETQYF
TRBJ2-1 | NA | NA | TRBV9 | TGTGCCAGCAGCGTCAACCCCGGGGGATCCTACAATGAGCAGTTCTTC | CASSVNPGGSYNEQFF
TRBJ2-7 | TRBD2 | NA | TRBV9 | TGTGCCAGCAGCGTTAGCGGGAGTCTCGAATACGAGCAGTACTTC | CASSVSGSLEYEQYF
TRBJ1-1 | NA | NA | TRBV3-1/TRBV3-2 | TGTGCCAGCAGCCCGCGGGGCCGCCGCGGGAACACTGAAGCTTTCTTT | CASSPRGRRGNTEAFF
TRBJ2-7 | TRBD1 | NA | TRBV27 | TGTGCCAGCAGGGTCTCAGGGGGCTACGAGCAGTACTTC | CASRVSGGYEQYF
TRBJ1-1 | NA | few | TRBV5-8 | TGTGCCAGCAGCTTGGCCTTCAGGGTGAACACTGAAGCTTTCTTT | CASSLAFRVNTEAFF
TRBJ2-7 | NA | NA | TRBV20-1 | TGCAGTGCTAGTCCCCTGCAGAAGTTCTCGCGGGAGCAGTACTTC | CSASPLQKFSREQYF
TRBJ1-1 | NA | NA | TRBV9 | TGTGCCAGCAGCGTAGAAGGGGGAAGGAATGCTTTCTTT | CASSVEGGRNAFF
TRBJ1-3 | NA | NA | TRBV29-1 | TGCAGCGTCAAGGGAGGTTCTGGAAACACCATATATTTT | CSVKGGSGNTIYF
TRBJ2-1 | TRBD2 | NA | TRBV27 | TGTGCCAGCAGTCCTAGCGGGAGCTCCTACAATGAGCAGTTCTTC | CASSPSGSSYNEQFF
TRBJ2-2 | TRBD1 | few | TRBV6-4 | TGTGCCAGCAGTGGACAGGGCGGGACCGGGGAGCTGTTTTTT | CASSGQGGTGELFF
TRBJ2-3 | TRBD1 | NA | TRBV28 | TGTGCCAGCAGTTTATGGGACAGGGGGAGGAATACGCAGTATTTT | CASSLWDRGRNTQYF
TRBJ2-1 | TRBD2 | NA | TRBV14 | TGTGCCAGCAGCTCTCGACTAGCGGGGTCCTACAATGAGCAGTTCTTC | CASSSRLAGSYNEQFF
TRBJ1-6 | NA | few | TRBV11-2 | TGTGCCAGCAGCTTAATCCAGGGTTATTCACCCCTCCACTTT | CASSLIQGYSPLHF
TRBJ1-1 | NA | NA | TRBV29-1 | TGCAGCGCACCTCCGGGACAACTGAACACTGAAGCTTTCTTT | CSAPPGQLNTEAFF
TRBJ1-1 | TRBD1 | NA | TRBV4-2 | TGTGCCAGCAGCCAAGTGGGACAGGGAGGCACTGAAGCTTTCTTT | CASSQVGQGGTEAFF
TRBJ2-2 | TRBD2 | NA | TRBV19 | TGTGCCAGTAGTATTCTTGGCGGGGGGGCCGGGGAGCTGTTTTTT | CASSILGGGAGELFF
TRBJ2-3 | TRBD1 | once | TRBV5-1 | TGCGCCAGCAGCTTAACTCGGGACAGGGGGCTGAATGGAGCAGATACGCAGTATTTT | CASSLTRDRGLNGADTQYF
TRBJ1-1 | TRBD1 | NA | TRBV5-4 | TGTGCCAGCAGCTTGAACAGGGGGGTCCACATGAACACTGAAGCTTTCTTT | CASSLNRGVHMNTEAFF
TRBJ2-6 | NA | once | TRBV2 | TGTGCCAGCAGTGATCGGACAGTCTCTGGGGCCAACGTCCTGACTTTC | CASSDRTVSGANVLTF
TRBJ2-5 | TRBD1 | NA | TRBV27 | TGTGCCAGCAACAAACAGGGGGCCAGGGGGGAGACCCAGTACTTC | CASNKQGARGETQYF
TRBJ2-4 | TRBD1 | NA | TRBV18 | TGTGCCAGCTCACCACCCGGGACAGCAGCCAAAAACATTCAGTACTTC | CASSPPGTAAKNIQYF
TRBJ1-5 | TRBD1 | NA | TRBV19 | TGTGCCAGTAGTATAGAGGAGGGGGCGGAGTGGGGGCCCCAGCATTTT | CASSIEEGAEWGPQHF
TRBJ2-7 | TRBD2 | NA | TRBV6-6 | TGTGCCAGCAGTTTAGCGGGGGCATACGAGCAGTACTTC | CASSLAGAYEQYF
TRBJ1-2 | TRBD1 | NA | TRBV5-1 | TGCGCCAGCAGCGCGGGACAGGGGGCGCACGGCTACACCTTC | CASSAGQGAHGYTF
TRBJ1-2 | TRBD1 | NA | TRBV7-9 | TGTGCCAGCAGCCTGGACAGGATATATGGCTACACCTTC | CASSLDRIYGYTF
TRBJ1-1 | NA | NA | TRBV5-5 | TGTGCCAGCAGCTTAGACAGCCCCACTGAAGCTTTCTTT | CASSLDSPTEAFF
TRBJ2-1 | TRBD1 | few | TRBV11-2 | TGTGCCAGCAGCTTGTGGACAGGGGGTAACAATGAGCAGTTCTTC | CASSLWTGGNNEQFF
TRBJ2-3 | TRBD2 | NA | TRBV10-1 | TGCGCCAGCAGTGAGCGTCTAGCGGGGGGCAGAGATACGCAGTATTTT | CASSERLAGGRDTQYF
TRBJ1-1 | NA | NA | TRBV19 | TGTGCCAGTACCGATAAGGGACTGGCAGGCACTGAAGCTTTCTTT | CASTDKGLAGTEAFF
TRBJ1-3 | NA | NA | TRBV11-2 | TGTGCCAGCAGCGGACAGCCCGGAAACACCATATATTTT | CASSGQPGNTIYF
TRBJ1-1 | NA | NA | TRBV10-1 | TGCGCCAGCAGTGATCCGGGACTCCTGAACACTGAAGCTTTCTTT | CASSDPGLLNTEAFF
TRBJ1-6 | TRBD1 | NA | TRBV5-5 | TGTGCCAGCAGCTTCCGACAGGGGTCCGGAAATTCACCCCTCCACTTT | CASSFRQGSGNSPLHF
TRBJ2-3 | TRBD2 | NA | TRBV25-1 | TGTGCCAGCAGTGAAAGCGGGGGGGCAGATACGCAGTATTTT | CASSESGGADTQYF
TRBJ1-6 | NA | NA | TRBV6-6 | TGTGCCAGCAGCCAACTTAATTCCTATAATTCACCCCTCCACTTT | CASSQLNSYNSPLHF
TRBJ1-1 | NA | NA | TRBV12-2 | TGTGCAAGTCGCTTCTCAGCGCGGAGAAGAGCTGAAGCTTTCTTT | CASRFSARRRAEAFF
TRBJ2-1 | NA | NA | TRBV10-1 | TGCGCCAGCAGTGACCCCCGGGGAATCGTAGGGGAGCAGTTCTTC | CASSDPRGIVGEQFF
TRBJ1-2 | TRBD1 | NA | TRBV6-2/TRBV6-3 | TGTGCCAGCAGCCTTGGACTTTCAGGGGGCGGAAGGTACACCTTC | CASSLGLSGGGRYTF
TRBJ2-3 | TRBD2 | NA | TRBV15 | TGTGCCACCAGCCGAGAGACTAGCCCGAGCACAGATACGCAGTATTTT | CATSRETSPSTDTQYF
TRBJ1-1 | TRBD1 | NA | TRBV18 | TGTGCCAGCTCATCCGACAGGGCGAACACTGAAGCTTTCTTT | CASSSDRANTEAFF
TRBJ1-2 | TRBD1 | once | TRBV24-1 | TGTGCCACCAGCCCGCCCCAGGGGGGAGGCTACACCTTC | CATSPPQGGGYTF
TRBJ1-1 | NA | few | TRBV10-3 | TGTGCCATCTCGTTGAGTGGCACTGAAGCTTTCTTT | CAISLSGTEAFF
TRBJ1-2 | NA | NA | TRBV19 | TGTGCCAGTAACTCGCAGGGCAACGGCTACACCTTC | CASNSQGNGYTF
TRBJ1-5 | TRBD1 | NA | TRBV7-9 | TGTGCCAGCAGCTTAGGACAGGGTTATCAGCCCCAGCATTTT | CASSLGQGYQPQHF
TRBJ2-1 | NA | NA | TRBV27 | TGTGCCAGCAGCTCTCTATACAATGAGCAGTTCTTC | CASSSLYNEQFF
TRBJ1-2 | NA | NA | TRBV2 | TGTGCCACCCTACCTGGGACTTCCAACTATGGCTACACCTTC | CATLPGTSNYGYTF
TRBJ2-3 | TRBD2 | NA | TRBV3-1/TRBV3-2 | TGTGCCAGCAGCCCAACTAGCGGGGGAAGGACAGATACGCAGTATTTT | CASSPTSGGRTDTQYF
TRBJ2-1 | TRBD2 | NA | TRBV27 | TGTGCCAGCAGTCCTCGAGGCGGGAGATCCAATGAGCAGTTCTTC | CASSPRGGRSNEQFF
TRBJ1-5 | NA | NA | TRBV29-1 | TGCAGCGTTGGCACAGGTAGCAATCAGCCCCAGCATTTT | CSVGTGSNQPQHF
TRBJ2-1 | TRBD2 | once | TRBV27 | TGTGCCAGCACCCTGGGACTAGAGCAGTTCTTC | CASTLGLEQFF
TRBJ2-5 | NA | few | TRBV11-2 | TGTGCCAGCAGCCCTAAAGAGCGGAACCAAGAGACCCAGTACTTC | CASSPKERNQETQYF